The clone carrying this TCR beta chain came up a few times. Absent ophthalmopathy progression within 18 months defined stable Graves' hyperthyroidism. This sample stems from a study of T cells in Graves' hyperthyroidism and ophthalmopathy. The investigators amplified TCR beta CDR3 regions from RNA transcripts. The HTBI primer set was used in a first-round RT-PCR of the TCR CDR3. MiXCR was run by TCRdb on the multiplex PCR reads, yielding one entry per CDR3 protein. The profile shows roughly 750,000 distinct CDR3 sequences, roughly 15% of them singletons. Trimming stripped 6 bases from V and 8 bases from J, with 7 bases between. The CDR3 spans 10 residues. From germline, CDR1 is SNHLY and CDR2 FYNNEI.

Material for sequencing was blood. This chain joins TRBV2 and TRBJ1-2; D possibly corresponds to TRBD1 (5 bases). The TCR sequence derives from a man younger than 35 with Graves' hyperthyroidism. CDR3 nucleotides: TGTGCCAGCAGCCGGGGGGGCTACACCTTC. Protein sequence: CASSRGGYTF.